Following are 25 T cell receptor beta chains from one sample sequenced in a study of Graves' ophthalmopathy and Graves' hyperthyroidism. RNA transcripts served as template for amplifying TCR beta CDR3 sequences. HTBI primers primed a first-round RT-PCR, and a second-round multiplex PCR followed. TCRdb re-called the multiplex PCR reads with MiXCR, one entry per CDR3 protein. Of some 750,000 distinct CDR3 sequences listed, 40% were seen once; the top ten hold 40% to 55%. The sequenced sample consisted of peripheral blood. The source is an adult man with Graves' ophthalmopathy.

The chain links TRBV10-3 to TRBJ2-6; no firm D call. The germline V gene encodes CDR1 ENHRY and CDR2 SYGVKD. The ends were cut back, 7 bases at V and 3 bases at J, with 13 bases in the middle. The CDR3 runs to 15 residues. DNA for the CDR3: TGTGCCATCAAAGAGTCGACTGGTGGGGCCAACGTCCTGACTTTC. Amino acid sequence: CAIKESTGGANVLTF.

The chain couples TRBV6-1 to TRBJ1-2; 8 bases are shared with TRBD1. Germline assignment: CDR1 MNHNS and CDR2 SASEGT. This CDR3 is 14 amino acids long. J lost 8 bases, V lost 5 bases, and 10 bases had no gene match. The CDR3 is CASSNNRGSEGYTF. CDR3 sequence (DNA): TGTGCCAGCAGTAACAACAGGGGGTCGGAGGGCTACACCTTC.

This clonotype has only a few counts. This rearrangement joins TRBV7-2 to TRBJ1-4; tentative D call: TRBD1 (5 bases). V shed 2 bases and J shed 0 bases, with 10 bases lying between them. Germline-derived CDR1 and CDR2 are SGHTA and FQGNSA. The CDR3 is made up of 16 amino acids. This CDR3 is CASSLSQGATNEKLFF. The CDR3 bases are TGTGCCAGCAGCTTAAGTCAGGGCGCAACTAATGAAAAACTGTTTTTT.

A remark on this clonotype: The junction departs from the called germline gene at one end, perhaps through a read error. V is TRBV7-9 and J is TRBJ2-7; D uncertain. CDR1 and CDR2 (germline): SEHNR, FQNEAQ (reference sequence). The CDR3 is made up of 16 amino acids. The CDR3 is CASSQGLGDGSYEQYF. In nucleotides, the CDR3 is TGCGCCAGCAGCCAAGGGCTGGGTGACGGCTCCTACGAGCAGTACTTC.

The gene calls are TRBV29-1 and TRBJ1-4; 10 bases agree with TRBD1. The CDR3 has 14 amino acids. Trimming cost V 8 bases and J 4 bases; bases outside gene matches: 7. CDR1 is SQVTM and CDR2 is ANQGSEA in the germline V gene. CDR3 DNA: TGCAGCTCGGGACAGGGGTCGGGTAATGAAAAACTGTTTTTT. This encodes CSSGQGSGNEKLFF. The full variable domain, completed using reference TRBV29-1 and TRBJ1-4, is SAVISQKPSRDICQRGTSLTIQCQVDSQVTMMFWYRQQPGQSLTLIATANQGSEATYESGFVIDKFPISRPNLTFSTLTVSNMSPEDSSIYLCSSGQGSGNEKLFFGSGTQLSVL.

This clonotype was counted once. The rearrangement uses TRBV25-1 and TRBJ1-1; 7 bases map to TRBD1. CDR1 is MGHDK and CDR2 is SYGVNS in the germline V gene. The trim removed 6 bases at V and 3 bases at J, leaving 7 bases unmatched. This CDR3 region has 14 residues. Written as DNA, the CDR3 is TGTGCCAGCAGCTTTGGGACAGTGGACACTGAAGCTTTCTTT. Protein sequence: CASSFGTVDTEAFF.

This chain uses TRBV2 with TRBJ1-2; 10 bases are shared with TRBD1. This CDR3 is built from 13 residues. Germline trimming cut 8 bases from V and 7 bases from J; bases unmatched to any gene: 7. CDR1 is SNHLY and CDR2 is FYNNEI in the germline V gene. The CDR3 here is CASGGTGARGYTF. The CDR3 coding sequence is TGTGCCAGCGGGGGGACAGGGGCTCGTGGCTACACCTTC.

This clonotype was seen more than once but under ten times. This chain uses TRBV29-1 with TRBJ2-3; no definite D call. Germline lookup yields CDR1 SQVTM and CDR2 ANQGSEA. The V end was cut by 7 bases, the J end by 3 bases, with 14 bases between. This CDR3 is 13 amino acids long. The CDR3 bases are TGCAGCGCGTGGCTCACTGGTACAGATACGCAGTATTTT. It yields the protein CSAWLTGTDTQYF.

V and J are TRBV2 and TRBJ1-6; D remains unclear. The V and J ends lost 4 bases and 13 bases respectively, with 14 bases between them. Germline V gives CDR1 SNHLY, CDR2 FYNNEI. The CDR3 runs 13 residues. The CDR3 loop reads CASSARGLKPLHF. CDR3 nucleotide sequence: TGTGCCAGCAGTGCCCGAGGCTTAAAGCCCCTCCACTTT.

In the case of this clonotype: One end of the junction varies from germline; a read error may be responsible. The chain carries TRBV10-3 and TRBJ1-5; tentative D call: TRBD1 (6 bases). In germline, CDR1 is ENHRY, CDR2 SYGVKD. The CDR3 is 15 amino acids. The DNA of the CDR3 is TGTGCCAGCAGTTTCAGGACAGAAAGCAACCAGCCCCAGCATTTT. This gives the protein CASSFRTESNQPQHF.

This clonotype has just one count. The chain links TRBV3-1 to TRBJ1-4; tentative D call: TRBD1 (5 bases). CDR1 is LGHDT, CDR2 YNNKEL, per germline (reference sequence). The CDR3 totals 14 residues. With 2 bases removed from V and 5 bases from J, the gap between germline ends came to 9 bases. The CDR3 DNA reads TGTGCCAGCAGCCAACTGCGACAGAATGAAAAACTGTTTTTT. Translated, it gives CASSQLRQNEKLFF.

This clonotype was seen only a few times. V and J are TRBV5-6 and TRBJ1-1; D remains ambiguous. The CDR3 extends over 14 amino acids. Between the trimmed V and J ends, which lost 4 bases and 5 bases, there was a span of 15 bases. CDR1 SGHDT and CDR2 YYEEEE come from the germline V gene. The CDR3 reads CASSPGVGLTEAFF. The CDR3 coding sequence is TGTGCCAGCAGCCCCGGGGTGGGTTTAACTGAAGCTTTCTTT.

This clonotype turned up a few times. The chain couples TRBV6-1 to TRBJ1-2; D ambiguous. CDR3 length: 14 amino acids. The V and J ends lost 1 base and 1 base respectively, with 7 bases between them. CDR1 is MNHNS, CDR2 SASEGT, per germline. The CDR3 loop reads CASSEGRLNYGYTF. The CDR3 DNA reads as TGTGCCAGCAGTGAAGGTCGGCTTAACTATGGCTACACCTTC.

With respect to this clonotype: In this CDR3 the conserved last residue, phenylalanine or tryptophan, is missing, so a read error is likely. DNA of the CDR3: TGTGCCAGCAGCTTCGAGACAGGGGGGGAGACCCAGTACTGC. This encodes CASSFETGGETQYC. The V gene is TRBV7-9, the J gene TRBJ2-5; 9 nucleotides match TRBD1. V lost 3 bases, J lost 5 bases, and 4 bases stayed unmatched. CDR3 length equals 14 residues. Germline V gene data show CDR1 as SEHNR and CDR2 as FQNEAQ (reference sequence).

On this clonotype itself: No conserved phenylalanine or tryptophan ends this CDR3, so it is likely a read error. In DNA, the CDR3 is TGTGCCAGCAGCCAAGATACAAGGGGAGGGAGTGGCGAGCAGTACTGC. This translates into CASSQDTRGGSGEQYC. The V call is TRBV14, the J call TRBJ2-7; 7 bases match TRBD2. This CDR3 is built from 16 residues. V lost 0 bases to trimming and J lost 6 bases; unmatched junction nucleotides: 11. The V gene's germline CDR1 is SGHDN and CDR2 FVKESK.

For the CDR3, the DNA is TGTGCCAGCACCTCCGAGGGGACCACTGAAGCTTTCTTT. Translating it yields CASTSEGTTEAFF. The chain employs TRBV6-1 and TRBJ1-1, with D tentatively TRBD1 (5 bases). V lost 7 bases to trimming and J lost 4 bases, with 13 bases between them. The CDR3 length is 13 residues. Germline V gene lookup returns CDR1 MNHNS and CDR2 SASEGT.

V usage is TRBV2 and J usage is TRBJ1-1, with D maybe TRBD1 (5 bases). Germline V gene sequence: CDR1 SNHLY, CDR2 FYNNEI. This CDR3 contains 14 residues. The germline V and J ends were trimmed by 8 bases and 1 base, with 14 bases remaining between them. CDR3 nucleotide sequence: TGTGCCAGCGTTGGGGCAGCGCGGAACACTGAAGCTTTCTTT. Translation: CASVGAARNTEAFF.

This clonotype appeared many times. The chain joins TRBV7-9 to TRBJ1-4; TRBD1 is a possible D gene (5 bases). The CDR3 consists of 14 residues. The germline V gene has CDR1 SEHNR and CDR2 FQNEAQ (reference sequence). Trimming stripped 0 bases from V and 7 bases from J, with 9 bases between. In DNA form, the CDR3 reads TGTGCCAGCAGCTTAGCAGGGGTCGGTGAAAAACTGTTTTTT. This encodes CASSLAGVGEKLFF.

This clonotype was counted ten times or more. This chain connects TRBV9 to TRBJ1-1, with D unresolved. V lost 0 bases, J lost 4 bases, and 13 bases lay in between. CDR1 is SGDLS and CDR2 is YYNGEE in the germline V gene. The CDR3 totals 15 residues. For the CDR3, the DNA is TGTGCCAGCAGCGTAGACCCGGGAAAGGGCACTGAAGCTTTCTTT. Translated, it gives CASSVDPGKGTEAFF.

The chain joins TRBV6-1 to TRBJ2-7; D possibly matches TRBD1 or TRBD2 (5 bases each). Trimming removed 8 bases from V and 4 bases from J, with 18 bases in between. The CDR3 totals 14 residues. Germline CDR1 reads MNHNS; CDR2 reads SASEGT. For the CDR3, the DNA is TGTGCCAGCGCTAAAAGGGACCCGGCTTACGAGCAGTACTTC. Translation: CASAKRDPAYEQYF.

Ten or more counts support this clonotype. The chain uses TRBV7-2 and TRBJ2-7; a weak D match, TRBD1 (6 bases). The CDR3 contains 14 residues. The germline V and J ends were trimmed by 5 bases and 3 bases, with 14 bases remaining between them. The germline V gene encodes CDR1 SGHTA and CDR2 FQGNSA. The CDR3 bases are TGTGCCAGCAGCAATAACAGGGACGGCTACGAGCAGTACTTC. Protein product: CASSNNRDGYEQYF.

The genes are TRBV10-3 and TRBJ1-2, with D perhaps matching TRBD1 (5 bases). The V end lost 10 bases, the J end lost 2 bases, and 20 bases lay between the germline ends. CDR1 is ENHRY, CDR2 SYGVKD, per germline. The CDR3 has 15 amino acids. The CDR3 reads CASTRDPGTNYGYTF. CDR3 DNA sequence: TGTGCCAGCACTAGGGACCCCGGTACGAACTATGGCTACACCTTC.

This clonotype has a handful of counts. The chain links TRBV9 to TRBJ2-5; TRBD1 might be the D (5 bases). The CDR3 contains 15 residues. Germline V CDR1 and CDR2: SGDLS, YYNGEE. The ends were cut back, 0 bases at V and 0 bases at J, with 9 bases in the middle. The DNA for the CDR3 is TGTGCCAGCAGCGTAGCGACAGCCTACCAAGAGACCCAGTACTTC. The encoded protein is CASSVATAYQETQYF.

This chain uses TRBV10-3 with TRBJ2-3; TRBD2 is a possible D gene (6 bases). V lost 4 bases to trimming and J lost 9 bases, with 14 bases between them. This CDR3 region has 13 residues. CDR1 and CDR2 (germline): ENHRY, SYGVKD. The CDR3 loop is CAISGDFTGTQYF. The CDR3 nucleotides are TGTGCCATCAGTGGGGACTTCACCGGCACGCAGTATTTT.

The V and J genes are TRBV2 and TRBJ2-5; 10 bases are a match to TRBD1. The V segment lost 6 bases and the J segment 2 bases; nucleotides outside the gene matches: 9. CDR3 size: 16 residues. Germline-derived CDR1 and CDR2 are SNHLY and FYNNEI. The CDR3 loop is CASSRGTGDPQETQYF. The CDR3 DNA follows: TGTGCCAGCAGCCGCGGGACAGGGGACCCTCAAGAGACCCAGTACTTC.